This T cell receptor (beta chain) was recorded in a study of T-cell reconstitution after alpha-beta-depleted transplantation in children. Preparation of the TCRbeta library involved a method that used unique molecular identifiers. TCRdb used MiXCR to reprocess the PCR reads, holding one entry per CDR3 protein. The sample holds around 530,000 distinct CDR3 sequences, around a third seen once. The germline CDR1 and CDR2 sequences are SGHNT and YYREEE (reference sequence). The CDR3 totals 15 residues. The V segment lost 7 bases and the J segment 4 bases; nucleotides outside the gene matches: 12. Sequenced material: PBMCs from the stem cell graft donor, taken from the stem cell graft. This TCR came from a human donor who donated a stem cell graft to a child with aplastic anemia. The V call is TRBV5-4, the J call TRBJ1-1; 8 nucleotides match TRBD1. This chain's CDR3 is CASGAYRGVGTEAFF. In DNA, the CDR3 is TGTGCCAGCGGGGCCTACAGGGGGGTAGGCACTGAAGCTTTCTTT.